Following are 15 T cell receptor beta chains from one sample sequenced in a study of metastatic and nonmetastatic thyroid tumors. TCRdb re-called clones from the PCR reads using MiXCR. Of over 15,000 clones listed, around 28% are singletons. Every patient underwent thyroid surgery untreated. Sample: tumor tissue. All receptors derive from a female donor with papillary thyroid cancer or a benign thyroid nodule (not recorded which). Some clones in this sample may be carry-over from other donors' samples.

This chain's CDR3 is CASSGVGRFPGELFF. Written as DNA, the CDR3 is TGTGCCAGCAGTGGGGTAGGGCGTTTTCCCGGGGAGCTGTTTTTT. J is TRBJ2-2 and V is TRBV2, with no clear D. Trimming pared 4 bases from V and 6 bases from J, leaving 15 bases between. This CDR3 spans 15 amino acids. CDR1 is SNHLY and CDR2 is FYNNEI in the germline V gene.

The chain carries TRBV4-2 and TRBJ1-1, with a possible D match to TRBD1 (5 bases). The V and J ends lost 3 bases and 2 bases respectively, with 10 bases between them. In germline, CDR1 is LGHNA, CDR2 YNFKEQ. The CDR3 extends over 14 amino acids. CDR3 bases: TGTGCCAGCAGCCATGTGCAGGGAAACACTGAAGCTTTCTTT. Translation: CASSHVQGNTEAFF.

This clone has only a few counts. The CDR3 sequence is CASRGASGRTNEQFF. Written as DNA, the CDR3 is TGTGCCAGCAGGGGAGCTAGCGGGAGAACGAATGAGCAGTTCTTC. V is TRBV12-3 or TRBV12-4 and J is TRBJ2-1; 10 bases align to TRBD2. V lost 6 bases and J lost 7; bases outside the gene matches: 9. The CDR3 runs to 15 residues.

CDR3 in amino acids: CASSEGDSSGNTIYF. CDR3 nucleotides: TGTGCCAGCAGTGAAGGAGACAGCTCTGGAAACACCATATATTTT. The V gene is TRBV6-1, the J gene TRBJ1-3; possibly TRBD1 for D (5 bases). Trimming removed 1 base at V and 0 bases at J, with 7 bases between. This CDR3 comprises 15 residues. Germline V gives CDR1 MNHNS, CDR2 SASEGT.

This chain uses TRBV20-1 with TRBJ2-3; TRBD2 agrees at 9 bases. The length of the CDR3 is 19 residues. V shed 1 base and J 6 bases; nucleotides not matched to a gene: 20. CDR1 is DFQATT and CDR2 is SNEGSKA in the germline V gene (reference sequence). The CDR3 DNA is TGCAGTGCTAGAGGCCCCGCGGGTCAAAATAGCGGGGGAGGGGATACGCAGTATTTT. It yields the protein CSARGPAGQNSGGGDTQYF.

The J gene is TRBJ2-6, the V gene TRBV19, with D unclear. Germline V gives CDR1 LNHDA, CDR2 SQIVND (reference sequence). The V and J ends lost 5 bases and 0 bases respectively, with 5 bases between them. CDR3 size: 14 residues. The CDR3: CASSLSSGANVLTF. For the CDR3, the DNA is TGTGCCAGTAGTTTAAGCTCTGGGGCCAACGTCCTGACTTTC. Drawing the rest from reference TRBV19 and TRBJ2-6, the complete variable domain is DGGITQSPKYLFRKEGQNVTLSCEQNLNHDAMYWYRQDPGQGLRLIYYSQIVNDFQKGDIAEGYSVSREKKESFPLTVTSAQKNPTAFYLCASSLSSGANVLTFGAGSRLTVL.

The chain links TRBV11-1 to TRBJ2-7, with TRBD2 identical over 8 bases. There are 15 residues in the CDR3. Germline-derived CDR1 and CDR2 are SGHAT and FQDESV (reference sequence). Losses at the gene ends were 4 bases for V and 3 bases for J; bases not matched to a gene: 8. CDR3 coding DNA: TGTGCCAGCAGCTCCGTAACTAGCGGTAACTACGAGCAGTACTTC. It encodes CASSSVTSGNYEQYF.

The V gene is TRBV2, the J gene TRBJ1-5; D gene ambiguous. Trimming pared 0 bases from V and 0 bases from J, leaving 9 bases between. Germline V gene data show CDR1 as SNHLY and CDR2 as FYNNEI. This CDR3 contains 16 residues. Here the CDR3 DNA reads TGTGCCAGCAGTGAAGCCGGCCTCGGTAGCAATCAGCCCCAGCATTTT. It specifies CASSEAGLGSNQPQHF.

This sequence joins TRBV5-1 and TRBJ1-5; D gene uncertain. This CDR3 spans 14 amino acids. Germline values: CDR1 SGHRS, CDR2 YFSETQ. Deletions cut 4 bases from V and 6 bases from J, with 14 bases between. In DNA form, the CDR3 reads TGCGCCAGCAGCCTGTCAGATTTAAGTCAGCCCCAGCATTTT. The encoded protein is CASSLSDLSQPQHF.

The sample holds a few counts of this clone. CDR3 sequence: CASSPLGTMGELFF. DNA of the CDR3: TGTGCCAGCAGTCCCCTTGGGACAATGGGGGAGCTGTTTTTT. This chain uses TRBV6-1 with TRBJ2-2, with a weak D call TRBD1 (6 bases). Deletions cut 5 bases from V and 8 bases from J, with 15 bases between. CDR3 length: 14 amino acids. Germline V lookup: CDR1 MNHNS, CDR2 SASEGT.

This clone is medium-sized. V gene TRBV19 combines with J gene TRBJ2-2, with D maybe TRBD2 (6 bases). Between the trimmed V and J ends, which lost 5 bases and 10 bases, there was a span of 17 bases. Germline V gene sequence: CDR1 LNHDA, CDR2 SQIVND (reference sequence). CDR3 length: 14 residues. CDR3 sequence: CASSVLAAREELFF. DNA for the CDR3: TGTGCCAGTAGTGTTTTAGCGGCCCGAGAGGAGCTGTTTTTT.

This chain links TRBV20-1 with TRBJ2-7; 10 nucleotides match TRBD2. This CDR3 region has 17 residues. With 3 bases clipped from V and 2 bases from J, the junction kept 13 bases outside the gene matches. Germline loops: CDR1 DFQATT, CDR2 SNEGSKA (reference sequence). The CDR3 DNA follows: TGCAGTGCTAGTTCCCGACGATTTAGCGGGAGGCCCTACGAGCAGTACTTC. Translation: CSASSRRFSGRPYEQYF.

V and J are TRBV20-1 and TRBJ2-5; the D gene is possibly TRBD2 (6 bases). Trimming took 0 bases from V and 2 from J, leaving 10 bases between them. This CDR3 spans 14 amino acids. Germline V CDR1 and CDR2: DFQATT, SNEGSKA (reference sequence). The CDR3 bases are TGCAGTGCTAGAGATCCCGGGACTCAAGAGACCCAGTACTTC. It encodes CSARDPGTQETQYF.

The chain uses TRBV20-1 and TRBJ1-2; TRBD1 is a possible D gene (6 bases). The CDR3 totals 15 residues. V was pared by 0 bases and J by 0 bases, with 11 bases between. Germline CDR1 DFQATT, CDR2 SNEGSKA (reference sequence). CDR3 DNA sequence: TGCAGTGCTAGAGATCAAGGGGGGTCTAACTATGGCTACACCTTC. Translating gives CSARDQGGSNYGYTF.

This clone was seen only a few times. The chain carries TRBV2 and TRBJ2-7; the D gene is possibly TRBD1 (5 bases). Germline V gene data show CDR1 as SNHLY and CDR2 as FYNNEI. The CDR3 contains 11 residues. Trimming stripped 3 bases from V and 5 bases from J, with 5 bases between. Written as DNA, the CDR3 is TGTGCCAGCAGTGACAGGGACGAGCAGTACTTC. Protein sequence: CASSDRDEQYF.